A single sample is the source of the 15 T cell receptor beta chains below, sequenced in a study of blood T cell repertoires in COVID-19. TCRdb keeps only in-frame clones here, not all; method: immunoSEQ multiplex PCR. Found here are roughly 230,000 clones, around 90% of them singletons; the top ten hold around 0.67%. Sequenced input: peripheral blood. The source is a human donor in a cohort sampled during active COVID-19.

The CDR3 region is CASKAGGVHEQYF. CDR3 in DNA: TGTGCCAGCAAGGCGGGAGGAGTCCACGAGCAGTACTTC. This chain uses TRBV6-5 with TRBJ2-7; 8 nucleotides align to TRBD2. The CDR3 runs 13 residues. V shed 7 bases, J shed 5 bases, and the junction held 7 bases outside the gene matches. CDR1 and CDR2 from the germline V gene are MNHEY and SVGAGI.

The chain recombines TRBV7-3 with TRBJ1-6; TRBD1 matches at 9 bases. Trimming at V came to 5 bases and at J to 8 bases, leaving 7 bases not matched to a gene. CDR3 length equals 15 residues. Germline CDR1 and CDR2: SGHTA and FQGTGA. CDR3 nucleotides: TGTGCCAGCAGCCAGGGGACAGGGTTAGATTCACCCCTCCACTTT. Translated, it gives CASSQGTGLDSPLHF.

The chain links TRBV27 to TRBJ2-7; 7 bases align to TRBD2. Germline lookup yields CDR1 MNHEY and CDR2 SMNVEV (reference sequence). The ends lost 7 bases at V and 6 bases at J; junction bases unmatched: 12. The CDR3 contains 14 residues. CDR3 protein: CASKQAPGGSEQYF. The CDR3 nucleotides are TGTGCCAGCAAACAAGCCCCGGGAGGCAGCGAGCAGTACTTC.

The rearrangement joins TRBV2 to TRBJ2-3, with TRBD2 matching over 12 bases. CDR3 length: 16 residues. Germline values: CDR1 SNHLY, CDR2 FYNNEI. V trimming: 4 bases; J trimming: 1 base; junction bases outside the gene matches: 3. CDR3 region: CASSAGTSGRTDTQYF. DNA for the CDR3: TGTGCCAGCAGTGCAGGGACTAGCGGGCGCACAGATACGCAGTATTTT.

J is TRBJ2-7 and V is TRBV18, with no clear D. V dropped 2 bases and J dropped 5 bases, with 13 bases sitting between them. Germline V gene sequence: CDR1 KGHSH, CDR2 LQKENI. The CDR3 loop spans 14 amino acids. The CDR3 bases are TGTGCCAGCTCACCAGTGGCAGGCCCCCACGAGCAGTACTTC. Its protein is CASSPVAGPHEQYF.

Here the CDR3 reads CASSELQEGQPQHF. CDR3 DNA sequence: TGTGCCAGCAGTGAACTGCAGGAGGGTCAGCCCCAGCATTTT. The chain couples TRBV6-1 to TRBJ1-5; D call uncertain. The germline V and J ends were trimmed by 2 bases and 6 bases, with 11 bases remaining between them. Per germline, CDR1 MNHNS and CDR2 SASEGT. This CDR3 has 14 residues.

The chain couples TRBV6-6 to TRBJ1-2; TRBD1 aligns across 9 bases. Germline V CDR1 and CDR2: MNHNY, SVGAGI (reference sequence). Trimming cost V 5 bases and J 5 bases; bases outside gene matches: 9. This CDR3 is 15 amino acids long. CDR3 amino acids: CASSTAGTGTYGYTF. The CDR3 DNA reads TGTGCCAGCAGTACCGCCGGGACAGGGACATATGGCTACACCTTC.

This clone was counted between two and nine times. This sequence joins TRBV7-2 and TRBJ1-3; a possible D gene is TRBD1 (5 bases). Trimming left V 4 bases short and J 2 bases short, with 18 bases between. The CDR3 contains 17 residues. CDR1 and CDR2 (germline): SGHTA, FQGNSA. This chain's CDR3 is CASSWRGGGMAGNTIYF. DNA of the CDR3: TGTGCCAGCAGCTGGAGGGGCGGGGGAATGGCTGGAAACACCATATATTTT. Variable domain in full (rest from reference TRBV7-2 and TRBJ1-3): GAGVSQSPSNKVTEKGKDVELRCDPISGHTALYWYRQSLGQGLEFLIYFQGNSAPDKSGLPSDRFSAERTGGSVSTLTIQRTQQEDSAVYLCASSWRGGGMAGNTIYFGEGSWLTVV.

This rearrangement joins TRBV6-5 to TRBJ2-2; a weak D match, TRBD2 (6 bases). V dropped 7 bases and J dropped 2 bases, with 14 bases sitting between them. Per germline, CDR1 MNHEY and CDR2 SVGAGI. The CDR3 extends over 15 amino acids. CDR3 loop: CASKSGGFNTGELFF. The CDR3 DNA reads TGTGCCAGCAAAAGTGGGGGGTTTAACACCGGGGAGCTGTTTTTT.

The V gene is TRBV19, the J gene TRBJ2-3; D is unresolved. The CDR3 sequence is 14 residues long. The V gene lost 1 base and the J gene lost 0 bases, with 5 bases spanning the gap. The germline V gene encodes CDR1 LNHDA and CDR2 SQIVND (reference sequence). CDR3 region: CASSIGQSTDTQYF. The CDR3, as DNA: TGTGCCAGTAGTATAGGGCAAAGCACAGATACGCAGTATTTT.

CDR3 coding DNA: TGTGCCACCAGCAGAGCGGGAATTCTGTACGAGCAGTACTTC. This encodes CATSRAGILYEQYF. The chain combines TRBV15 with TRBJ2-7; D might be TRBD2 (5 bases). Trimming took 1 base from V and 4 from J, leaving 11 bases between them. The CDR3 has 14 residues. The germline CDR1 and CDR2 sequences are LNHNV and YYDKDF (reference sequence).

The chain couples TRBV18 to TRBJ2-7; 8 bases line up with TRBD1. Germline loops: CDR1 KGHSH, CDR2 LQKENI. The CDR3 is 16 amino acids. V was pared by 0 bases and J by 0 bases, with 4 bases of the junction left unmatched. The CDR3 protein is CASSPPRTGNSYEQYF. The DNA of the CDR3 is TGTGCCAGCTCACCACCGAGGACAGGGAACTCCTACGAGCAGTACTTC.

The chain couples TRBV7-2 to TRBJ2-5, with 9 bases aligning to TRBD1. This CDR3 spans 15 amino acids. Germline CDR1 SGHTA, CDR2 FQGNSA. Trimming cost V 5 bases and J 1 base; bases outside gene matches: 5. The CDR3 loop is CASSPGQGPQETQYF. In nucleotides, the CDR3 is TGTGCCAGCAGCCCTGGACAGGGGCCCCAAGAGACCCAGTACTTC. The complete variable domain, with remaining parts taken from reference TRBV7-2 and TRBJ2-5, reads GAGVSQSPSNKVTEKGKDVELRCDPISGHTALYWYRQSLGQGLEFLIYFQGNSAPDKSGLPSDRFSAERTGGSVSTLTIQRTQQEDSAVYLCASSPGQGPQETQYFGPGTRLLVL.

The chain uses TRBV27 and TRBJ1-6; D perhaps matches TRBD1 (6 bases). The CDR3 has 13 amino acids. The V gene's germline CDR1 is MNHEY and CDR2 SMNVEV (reference sequence). Trimming cost V 0 bases and J 10 bases, with 7 bases left between them. CDR3 DNA: TGTGCCAGCAGTTTATCGAGGGGGTCACCCCTCCACTTT. Translation gives CASSLSRGSPLHF.

The V call is TRBV6-5, the J call TRBJ2-1, with D perhaps TRBD2 (5 bases). Trimming removed 7 bases at V and 9 bases at J, with 19 bases between. This CDR3 has 14 residues. The germline gives CDR1 MNHEY, CDR2 SVGAGI. DNA for the CDR3: TGTGCCAGCATCCCGGGCAGAGGGAAGGGTGAGCAGTTCTTC. Translation: CASIPGRGKGEQFF.